This passage covers 23 T cell receptor beta chains from one sample sequenced in a study of tumor-infiltrating lymphocytes in primary liver carcinoma. Bulk tissue was left unsorted, and RNA and DNA were co-extracted from 20-30 mg of it. The investigators made TCR beta cDNA from approximately 510 ng total RNA, using a constant-region primer. Researchers made the TCR beta libraries by running three nested multiplex PCR rounds with slightly modified ARM-PCR. A C-beta reverse primer and TRBV1-TRBV30 forward primers served in each of the first two PCR rounds, at approximately 10 cycles apiece. TCRdb reprocessed the multiplex PCR reads via MiXCR and lists one record per CDR3 protein. The table records around 79,000 distinct CDR3 sequences, 69% of them present only once. The sample taken for sequencing was tumor-adjacent normal liver tissue. These receptor sequences come from a man aged 35 to 55 with primary liver carcinoma and hepatitis B virus infection.

Regarding this clonotype: At one end, the junction sequence differs from germline, possibly due to a read error. This rearrangement joins TRBV6-6 to TRBJ2-6; 8 bases map to TRBD1. This CDR3 spans 14 amino acids. CDR1 is MNHNY and CDR2 is SVGAGI in the germline V gene (reference sequence). Written as DNA, the CDR3 is TGTGCCAGCAGCAGGACAGGGACCCTCAACGTCCCGACTTTC. Its protein is CASSRTGTLNVPTF.

A remark on this clonotype: At one boundary the junction diverges from the germline segment, which might be a read error. The J gene is TRBJ2-1, the V gene TRBV14; 10 nucleotides align to TRBD2. Germline V gene sequence: CDR1 SGHDN, CDR2 FVKESK. CDR3 length: 14 amino acids. The CDR3 reads CASSKGLARNEQLF. In DNA form, the CDR3 reads TGTGCCAGCAGCAAGGGACTAGCGCGAAATGAGCAGCTCTTC.

This clonotype has only a few counts. The chain joins TRBV6-1 to TRBJ1-2, with D perhaps TRBD1 (6 bases). The CDR3 consists of 13 residues. Looked up from germline, CDR1 is MNHNS and CDR2 is SASEGT. Trimming took 5 bases from V and 7 from J, leaving 14 bases between them. The CDR3 DNA sequence: TGTGCCAGCAGTCCCCAGGGGACCGGTGGCTACACCTTC. Its translation is CASSPQGTGGYTF.

As to this clonotype: Germline is not matched at one junction end, which may reflect a read error. The chain uses TRBV6-2 or TRBV6-3 and TRBJ2-2, with 9 bases that match TRBD1. The CDR3 is made up of 17 amino acids. Germline V CDR1 and CDR2: MNHEY, SVGEGT. The CDR3 here is CAGSYPTGGTKTGELFF. CDR3 sequence (DNA): TGTGCCGGCAGTTACCCCACAGGGGGCACGAAGACAGGGGAGCTGTTTTTT.

This rearrangement joins TRBV6-1 to TRBJ1-6; no reliable D call. The germline V gene has CDR1 MNHNS and CDR2 SASEGT. The CDR3 length is 14 residues. The V gene lost 3 bases and the J gene lost 10 bases, with 13 bases spanning the gap. CDR3: CASSERESVSPLHF. CDR3 nucleotides: TGTGCCAGCAGTGAGAGGGAGTCGGTATCACCCCTCCACTTT.

Remarks on this clonotype: A read error may produce the germline difference seen at one junction end. The rearrangement uses TRBV29-1 and TRBJ2-2, with TRBD1 matching 7 bases. The CDR3 covers 12 residues. Looked up from germline, CDR1 is SQVTM and CDR2 is ANQGSEA. The CDR3 DNA reads TGCAGCCTACAGACAGGGTCCGGGGAGCCGTTTTTT. This encodes CSLQTGSGEPFF.

This clonotype was found many times. The gene calls are TRBV6-6 and TRBJ2-7; D uncertain. CDR3 length equals 14 residues. From germline, CDR1 is MNHNY and CDR2 SVGAGI (reference sequence). V dropped 4 bases and J dropped 0 bases, with 10 bases sitting between them. The CDR3 loop reads CASSFTGSSYEQYF. DNA for the CDR3: TGTGCCAGCAGTTTTACGGGTTCCTCCTACGAGCAGTACTTC.

As concerns this clonotype: Mismatch with germline at one junction end may stem from a read error. The rearrangement links TRBV11-2 to TRBJ2-4; D unclear. This CDR3 spans 18 amino acids. CDR1 is SGHAT, CDR2 FQNNGV, per germline. DNA of the CDR3: TGTGCCAGGAGCCCAACTGGGGATTCCACGGTGGCCAAGAACATTCAGTACTTC. Its protein is CARSPTGDSTVAKNIQYF.

The chain carries TRBV4-3 and TRBJ2-3; the D gene is possibly TRBD2 (5 bases). V was cut by 4 bases and J by 4 bases, with 15 bases left in between. Germline loops: CDR1 LGHNA, CDR2 YSLEER. CDR3 length equals 15 residues. CDR3 amino acids: CASSRVARDPDTQYF. The CDR3 coding sequence is TGCGCCAGCAGCCGAGTAGCGAGGGATCCAGATACGCAGTATTTT.

Comments on this clonotype: One end of the junction varies from germline; a read error may be responsible. V usage is TRBV6-1 and J usage is TRBJ2-2; 8 nucleotides align to TRBD2. CDR1 and CDR2 (germline): MNHNS, SASEGT. The CDR3 spans 15 residues. The CDR3 is CTSRDGLARTEELFF. CDR3 bases: TGTACCAGCAGAGACGGACTAGCTAGAACCGAGGAGCTGTTTTTT.

On this clonotype itself: The junction departs from the called germline gene at one end, perhaps through a read error. The CDR3, as DNA: TGCACAAGCAGTGAACAGCCCTATAGCAATCAACCCCAGCATTTT. It codes for CTSSEQPYSNQPQHF. The V gene is TRBV10-2, the J gene TRBJ1-5; D uncertain. Looked up from germline, CDR1 is WSHSY and CDR2 is SAAADI. The CDR3 loop spans 15 amino acids.

To note about this clonotype: A much larger clone is a single base away; this may be a read error. V is TRBV6-6 and J is TRBJ2-1; TRBD2 aligns across 7 bases. V trimming: 0 bases; J trimming: 8 bases; junction bases outside the gene matches: 19. The CDR3 covers 19 residues. CDR1 is MNHNY, CDR2 SVGAGI, per germline (reference sequence). The CDR3 region is CASSYSWTSSFLGYDEQFF. The CDR3 nucleotides are TGTGCCAGCAGTTACTCGTGGACTAGTTCGTTTTTGGGGTACGATGAGCAGTTCTTC.

As to this clonotype: The conserved final phenylalanine or tryptophan is absent from the CDR3, which likely points to a read error. Because the CDR3's place on the DNA is in doubt, the DNA is left out and the CDR3 is given as listed by TCRdb. The V and J genes are TRBV11-3 and TRBJ1-1. Germline V gives CDR1 SGHNT, CDR2 YENEEA. The CDR3 has 13 residues if both end residues are counted. This CDR3 reads CASSLASGTEASY.

This clonotype appeared a few times. V and J are TRBV12-3 or TRBV12-4 and TRBJ1-2; tentatively, D is TRBD1 (6 bases). The CDR3 runs to 14 residues. V lost 7 bases and J lost 6, with 18 bases in between. The CDR3 protein is CASNIGGRQDGYTF. CDR3 nucleotides: TGTGCCAGCAACATAGGGGGGCGCCAGGATGGCTACACCTTC.

The chain is built from TRBV11-1 and TRBJ1-6; D gene unclear. V lost 5 bases and J lost 11, with 13 bases in between. Germline V gene lookup returns CDR1 SGHAT and CDR2 FQDESV (reference sequence). CDR3 length: 13 amino acids. Here the CDR3 reads CASSRTLVPPLHF. The CDR3 DNA is TGTGCCAGCAGCCGGACGCTGGTTCCACCCCTCCACTTT.

Worth noting for this clonotype: An end of the junction does not agree with germline; a read error may underlie this. The rearrangement links TRBV12-3 or TRBV12-4 to TRBJ2-5; 9 bases fit TRBD2. The CDR3 is made up of 16 amino acids. This CDR3 is CASSPWCPSGNETQCF. The DNA of the CDR3 is TGTGCCAGCAGCCCTTGGTGCCCTAGCGGGAACGAGACCCAGTGCTTC.

Points on this clonotype: The conserved final phenylalanine or tryptophan is absent from the CDR3, which likely points to a read error. The CDR3 region is CASSYIGSDNEQFS. CDR3 sequence (DNA): TGTGCCAGCAGTTATATCGGGTCAGATAATGAGCAGTTCTCC. V and J are TRBV6-1 and TRBJ2-1; D remains unclear. V shed 5 bases and J shed 7 bases, with 15 bases lying between them. CDR1 MNHNS and CDR2 SASEGT come from the germline V gene. The CDR3 spans 14 residues.

Only one count was recorded for this clonotype. One junction end does not reproduce the germline sequence, and a read error may be involved. The chain joins TRBV19 to TRBJ1-1; TRBD1 agrees at 7 bases. The CDR3 contains 14 residues. Germline-derived CDR1 and CDR2 are LNHDA and SQIVND (reference sequence). In DNA form, the CDR3 reads TGTGCCAATAGTATGGGACAGTTGAACACTGAAGCTTTCTTT. This translates into CANSMGQLNTEAFF.

A remark on this clonotype: The junction departs from the called germline gene at one end, perhaps through a read error. CDR3 coding DNA: TGTGCCAGTAGTTACTCGCGCAGGACCGATCAGCCCCAGCATTTT. It specifies CASSYSRRTDQPQHF. This chain joins TRBV6-6 and TRBJ1-5; D is ambiguous. Germline CDR1 reads MNHNY; CDR2 reads SVGAGI (reference sequence). The CDR3 has 15 residues.

Comment on this clonotype: One junction end disagrees with the germline gene, perhaps due to a read error. The genes are TRBV11-2 and TRBJ2-6; the D is unclear. The V gene's germline CDR1 is SGHAT and CDR2 FQNNGV. The CDR3 has 16 residues. The CDR3 DNA is TGTGCCAGGAGCTTAGATCTCGAGACTGGGGCCAACGTCCTGACTTTC. It specifies CARSLDLETGANVLTF.

For this clonotype: An end of the junction does not agree with germline; a read error may underlie this. V is TRBV28 and J is TRBJ2-1; D is possibly TRBD1 or TRBD2 (7 bases each). CDR1 is MDHEN, CDR2 SYDVKM, per germline. This CDR3 has 14 residues. Written as DNA, the CDR3 is TGTGCCGGCAGTTTTTCCAGGGGGGGGGATGGGCAGTTCTTC. It codes for CAGSFSRGGDGQFF.

Details on this clonotype: This could be a read error, since a much larger clone is one nucleotide away. This chain joins TRBV28 and TRBJ2-1; the match to TRBD2 covers 10 bases. The CDR3 sequence is 14 residues long. CDR1 is MDHEN and CDR2 is SYDVKM in the germline V gene. Unmatched junction bases numbered 10, after V lost 9 bases and J lost 8 bases. For the CDR3, the DNA is TGTGCCAGTATGGTTAGCGGGAGGTCCTATGAGCAGTTCTTC. This translates into CASMVSGRSYEQFF.

The V and J genes are TRBV4-1 and TRBJ1-1; D possibly corresponds to TRBD1 (6 bases). Germline lookup yields CDR1 MGHRA and CDR2 YSYEKL. This CDR3 is built from 14 residues. CDR3 sequence: CVSSQAGRGTEAFF. The CDR3 nucleotides read TGCGTCAGTAGCCAAGCGGGCAGGGGCACTGAAGCTTTCTTT.